A single TCR beta chain is shown here with its context. Its antigen is unidentified. Primers for the PCR totalled 60 Vbeta and 13 Jbeta. This table comes from immunoSEQ multiplex PCR, and its TCRdb copy is limited to in-frame clones, with some not included. The data show 150,000 to 180,000 clones, over 65% seen once. The source of the sample is a study of cytomegalovirus exposure and HLA in healthy donors. General observations from the study: An observed cluster of highly shared sequence variants was recorded as a likely sequencing artifact. Per a later analysis, HLA-associated TCR beta chains showed more clonal expansion than other, equally common TCR beta chains.

Material for sequencing was PBMCs. The TCR sequence derives from a young man in good health and CMV-seronegative.

The DNA for the CDR3 is TGCGCCAGCAGCTTGTCGGTCAGGGATGGCTACACCTTC. Protein sequence: CASSLSVRDGYTF. The gene calls are TRBV5-1 and TRBJ1-2, with D possibly TRBD1 on 5 matching bases. Germline CDR1 is SGHRS and CDR2 is YFSETQ. The CDR3 runs 13 residues. Trimming pared 1 base from V and 6 bases from J, leaving 10 bases between.